These 4 T cell receptor beta chains came from one sample sequenced in a study of cytomegalovirus exposure and HLA in healthy donors. Both 60 Vbeta primers and 13 Jbeta primers went into the PCR. Profiling relied on immunoSEQ multiplex PCR, and the TCRdb table lists in-frame clones only, not all of them. This repertoire shows 70,000 or so clones, more than 75% found once; its top ten account for around 7.8%. Sequencing was performed on PBMCs. These receptors all come from a man younger than 35 in good health and CMV-seropositive.

The rearrangement joins TRBV19 to TRBJ1-4, with 9 positions matching TRBD1. Germline lookup yields CDR1 LNHDA and CDR2 SQIVND (reference sequence). The CDR3 extends over 15 amino acids. The V segment lost 5 bases and the J segment 7 bases; nucleotides outside the gene matches: 8. CDR3 sequence: CASSLRTGVFEKLFF. CDR3 coding DNA: TGTGCCAGTAGTCTCCGGACAGGGGTATTTGAAAAACTGTTTTTT.

The rearrangement uses TRBV7-9 and TRBJ1-2; 9 bases line up with TRBD1. V was clipped by 5 bases and J by 8 bases; unmatched bases: 9. CDR3 length equals 14 residues. Per germline, CDR1 SEHNR and CDR2 FQNEAQ (reference sequence). In DNA, the CDR3 is TGTGCCAGCAGCCGGACAGGGGAGGCAGGCGGCTACACCTTC. Residues: CASSRTGEAGGYTF.

This sequence joins TRBV30 and TRBJ2-5, with D possibly being TRBD1 (6 bases). Germline lookup yields CDR1 GTSNPN and CDR2 SVGIG (reference sequence). The CDR3 contains 14 residues. Between the trimmed V and J ends, which lost 0 bases and 4 bases, there was a span of 12 bases. CDR3 nucleotide sequence: TGTGCCTGGAGTGTGACCGGGACATTAGAGACCCAGTACTTC. This codes for CAWSVTGTLETQYF.

V usage is TRBV29-1 and J usage is TRBJ2-1, with 13 positions matching TRBD2. Unmatched junction bases numbered 4, after V lost 1 base and J lost 7 bases. The CDR3 length is 15 residues. Germline CDR1 reads SQVTM; CDR2 reads ANQGSEA. As DNA, the CDR3 is TGCAGCGTTGAAGGGACTAGCGGGAGTGGGAATGAGCAGTTCTTC. This gives the protein CSVEGTSGSGNEQFF.